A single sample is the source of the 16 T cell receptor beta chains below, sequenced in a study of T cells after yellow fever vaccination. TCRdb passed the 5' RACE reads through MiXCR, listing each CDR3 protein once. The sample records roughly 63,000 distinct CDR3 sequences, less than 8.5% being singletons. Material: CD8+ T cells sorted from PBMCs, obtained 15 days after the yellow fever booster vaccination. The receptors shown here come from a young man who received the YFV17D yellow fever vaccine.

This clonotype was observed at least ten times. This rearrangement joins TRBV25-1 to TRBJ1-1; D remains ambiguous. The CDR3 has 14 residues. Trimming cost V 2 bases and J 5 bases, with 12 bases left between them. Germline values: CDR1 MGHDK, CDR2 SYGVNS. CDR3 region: CASSELAGVTEAFF. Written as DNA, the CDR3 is TGTGCCAGCAGTGAACTGGCCGGGGTGACTGAAGCTTTCTTT. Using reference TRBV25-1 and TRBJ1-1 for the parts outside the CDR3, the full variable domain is EADIYQTPRYLVIGTGKKITLECSQTMGHDKMYWYQQDPGMELHLIHYSYGVNSTEKGDLSSESTVSRIRTEHFPLTLESARPSHTSQYLCASSELAGVTEAFFGQGTRLTVV.

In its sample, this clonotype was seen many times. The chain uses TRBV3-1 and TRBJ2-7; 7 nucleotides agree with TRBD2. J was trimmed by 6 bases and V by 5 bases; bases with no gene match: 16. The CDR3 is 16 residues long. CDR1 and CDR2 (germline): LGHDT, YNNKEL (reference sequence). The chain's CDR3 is CASSSPGGLEVPEQYF. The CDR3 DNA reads TGTGCCAGCAGCTCTCCCGGTGGACTAGAAGTACCCGAGCAGTACTTC.

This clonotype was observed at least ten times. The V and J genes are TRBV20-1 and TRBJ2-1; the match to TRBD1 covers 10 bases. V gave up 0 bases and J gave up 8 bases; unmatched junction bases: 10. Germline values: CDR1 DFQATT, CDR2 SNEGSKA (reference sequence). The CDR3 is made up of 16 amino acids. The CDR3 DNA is TGCAGTGCTAGAGATGGAGGGACAGGGGCAGCTCATGAGCAGTTCTTC. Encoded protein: CSARDGGTGAAHEQFF.

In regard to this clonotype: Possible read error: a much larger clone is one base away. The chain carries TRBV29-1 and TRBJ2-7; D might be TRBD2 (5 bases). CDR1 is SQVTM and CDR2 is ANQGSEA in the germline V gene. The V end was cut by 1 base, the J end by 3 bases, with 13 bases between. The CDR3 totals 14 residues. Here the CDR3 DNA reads TGCAGCGTTGAAGGGGGAGACATGGGCTACGAGCAGTACTTC. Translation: CSVEGGDMGYEQYF.

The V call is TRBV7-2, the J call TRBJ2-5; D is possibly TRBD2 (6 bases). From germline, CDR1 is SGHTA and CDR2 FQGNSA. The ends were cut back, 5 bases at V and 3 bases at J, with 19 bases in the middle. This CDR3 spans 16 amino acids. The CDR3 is CASSNLAGPIEETQYF. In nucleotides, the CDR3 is TGTGCCAGCAGCAATCTCGCGGGACCAATAGAAGAGACCCAGTACTTC.

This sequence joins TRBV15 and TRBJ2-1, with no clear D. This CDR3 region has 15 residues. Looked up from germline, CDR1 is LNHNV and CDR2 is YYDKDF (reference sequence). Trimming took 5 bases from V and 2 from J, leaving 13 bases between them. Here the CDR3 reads CATSPIRVPYNEQFF. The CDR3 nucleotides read TGTGCCACCAGCCCTATAAGGGTCCCCTACAATGAGCAGTTCTTC.

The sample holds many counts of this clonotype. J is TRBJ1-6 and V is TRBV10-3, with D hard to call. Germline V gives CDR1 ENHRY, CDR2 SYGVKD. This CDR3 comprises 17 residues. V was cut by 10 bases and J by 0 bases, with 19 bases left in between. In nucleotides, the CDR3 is TGTGCCACGTCGACATCTTTCCTCAGCTCCTATAATTCACCCCTCCACTTT. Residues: CATSTSFLSSYNSPLHF.

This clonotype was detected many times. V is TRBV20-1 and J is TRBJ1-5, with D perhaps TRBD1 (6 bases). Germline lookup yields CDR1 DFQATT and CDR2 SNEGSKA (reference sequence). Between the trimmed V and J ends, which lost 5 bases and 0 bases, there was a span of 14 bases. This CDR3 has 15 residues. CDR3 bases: TGCAGTGCTCCAGGGGTGTTTTATAGCAATCAGCCCCAGCATTTT. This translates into CSAPGVFYSNQPQHF.

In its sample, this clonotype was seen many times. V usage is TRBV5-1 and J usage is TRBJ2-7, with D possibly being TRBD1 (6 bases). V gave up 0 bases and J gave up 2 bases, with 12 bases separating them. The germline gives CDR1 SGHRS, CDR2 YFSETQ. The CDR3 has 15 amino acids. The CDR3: CASSLAPQGTYEQYF. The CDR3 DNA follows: TGCGCCAGCAGCTTGGCTCCACAGGGTACCTACGAGCAGTACTTC.

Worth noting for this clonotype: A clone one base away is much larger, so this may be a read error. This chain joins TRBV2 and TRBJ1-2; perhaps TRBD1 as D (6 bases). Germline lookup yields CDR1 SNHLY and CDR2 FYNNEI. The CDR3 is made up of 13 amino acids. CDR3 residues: CALEGQAKYGYTF. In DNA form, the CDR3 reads TGTGCCTTAGAGGGACAAGCTAAGTATGGCTACACCTTC.

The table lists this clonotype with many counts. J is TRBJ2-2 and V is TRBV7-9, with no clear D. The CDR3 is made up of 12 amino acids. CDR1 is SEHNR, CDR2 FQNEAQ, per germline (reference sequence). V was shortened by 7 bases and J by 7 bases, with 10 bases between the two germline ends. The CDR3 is CASMAPIGELFF. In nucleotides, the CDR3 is TGTGCCAGCATGGCCCCCATCGGGGAGCTGTTTTTT.

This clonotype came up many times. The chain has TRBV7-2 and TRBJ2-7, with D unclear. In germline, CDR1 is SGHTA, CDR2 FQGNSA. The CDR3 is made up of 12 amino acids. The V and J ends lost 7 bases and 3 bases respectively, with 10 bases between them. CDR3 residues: CASTPSVYEQYF. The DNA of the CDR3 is TGTGCCAGCACCCCGAGTGTCTACGAGCAGTACTTC.

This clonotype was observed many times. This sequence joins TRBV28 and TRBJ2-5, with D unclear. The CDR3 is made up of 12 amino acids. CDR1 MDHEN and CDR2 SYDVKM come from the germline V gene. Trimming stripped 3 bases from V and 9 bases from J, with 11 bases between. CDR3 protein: CASSFLFPAQYF. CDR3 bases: TGTGCCAGCAGTTTCCTCTTCCCTGCCCAGTACTTC. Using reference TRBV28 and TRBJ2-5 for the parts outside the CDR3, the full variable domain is DVKVTQSSRYLVKRTGEKVFLECVQDMDHENMFWYRQDPGLGLRLIYFSYDVKMKEKGDIPEGYSVSREKKERFSLILESASTNQTSMYLCASSFLFPAQYFGPGTRLLVL.

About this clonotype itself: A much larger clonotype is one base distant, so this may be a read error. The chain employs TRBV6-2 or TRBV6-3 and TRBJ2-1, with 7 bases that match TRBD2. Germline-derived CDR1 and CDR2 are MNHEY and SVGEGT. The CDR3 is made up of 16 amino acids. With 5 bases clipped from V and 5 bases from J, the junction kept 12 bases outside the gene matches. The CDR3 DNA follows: TGTGCCAGCAGTCAGTACGGACTAGAGGTAAACAATGAGCAGTTCTTC. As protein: CASSQYGLEVNNEQFF.

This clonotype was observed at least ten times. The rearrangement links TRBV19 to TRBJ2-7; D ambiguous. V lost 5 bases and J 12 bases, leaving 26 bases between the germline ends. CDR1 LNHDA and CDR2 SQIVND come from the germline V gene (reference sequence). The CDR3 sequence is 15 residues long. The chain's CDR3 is CASSPPTQALEGLYF. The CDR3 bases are TGTGCCAGTAGTCCCCCTACTCAGGCTTTGGAAGGGCTGTACTTC. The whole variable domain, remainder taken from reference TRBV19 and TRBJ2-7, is DGGITQSPKYLFRKEGQNVTLSCEQNLNHDAMYWYRQDPGQGLRLIYYSQIVNDFQKGDIAEGYSVSREKKESFPLTVTSAQKNPTAFYLCASSPPTQALEGLYFGPGTRLTVT.

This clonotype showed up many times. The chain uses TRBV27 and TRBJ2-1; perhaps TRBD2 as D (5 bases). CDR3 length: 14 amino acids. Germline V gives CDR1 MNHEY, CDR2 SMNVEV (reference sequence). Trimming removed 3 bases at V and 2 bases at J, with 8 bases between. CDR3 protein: CASSFGGTYNEQFF. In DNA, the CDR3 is TGTGCCAGCAGTTTTGGAGGAACCTACAATGAGCAGTTCTTC.